This TCR beta chain was identified during a study of blood T cell repertoires in COVID-19. Study background: COVID-19 samples from acute and convalescent phases originated in the United States, Italy and Spain.

Germline values: CDR1 SNHLY, CDR2 FYNNEI. Trimming shortened V by 3 bases and J by 8 bases, and 16 bases separated the two germline ends. This CDR3 is built from 14 residues. Study processing details: The assay estimated nucleated cells by amplifying reference gene primers. The repertoire was sequenced with immunoSEQ multiplex PCR; TCRdb's copy has only in-frame clones and lacks some. The D gene and trimming were derived from the DNA, and the V and J assignments and clone size from that table. The table includes fewer than 200,000 clones, approximately 79% detected once. The clonotype comes from an elderly woman with acute or convalescent COVID-19. The gene calls are TRBV2 and TRBJ1-2, with TRBD1 as a possible D gene (5 bases). The source material was peripheral blood. For the CDR3, the DNA is TGTGCCAGCAGTGACTTCGGGGGATGGGAAGGCTACACCTTC. This gives the protein CASSDFGGWEGYTF.